These T cell receptor beta chains were read from a single sample in a study of regulatory T cells in long-lasting Graves disease. MiXCR, run by TCRdb on the multiplex PCR reads, gives a single entry per CDR3 protein. The top ten clones hold about 10% of a sample with about 440,000 distinct CDR3 sequences, about 15% of them seen once. The sample was also linked to a second study, of T cells in Graves' hyperthyroidism and ophthalmopathy.

The material was peripheral blood mononuclear cells (PBMCs), obtained at new diagnosis, from a patient treated with antithyroid drugs. Receptors were obtained from a woman aged 25 to 45 with Graves disease. Both conserved end residues are part of each CDR3. D genes are given only for firm matches. Not every row has a clone size; where given, it reads once, few, many or a size class.

V gene	J gene	clone size	D gene	CDR3 protein	CDR3 DNA
TRBV12-3/TRBV12-4	TRBJ1-1	.	.	CASSFSRTELPNTEAFF	TGTGCCAGCAGTTTTTCGCGGACAGAGCTCCCGAACACTGAAGCTTTCTTT
TRBV7-9	TRBJ1-5	.	.	CASSLGGIGSQPQHF	TGTGCCAGCAGCTTAGGGGGTATAGGTTCCCAGCCCCAGCATTTT
TRBV28	TRBJ2-1	many	.	CATKGGFYNEQFF	TGTGCCACTAAAGGGGGGTTCTACAATGAGCAGTTCTTC
TRBV11-2	TRBJ1-2	many	.	CASSLGLRLNYGYTF	TGTGCCAGCAGCTTAGGGTTACGGCTTAACTATGGCTACACCTTC
TRBV7-8	TRBJ2-1	many	TRBD2	CASSFRRLAAHNEQFF	TGTGCCAGCAGCTTTCGGCGCCTAGCGGCCCACAATGAGCAGTTCTTC
TRBV15	TRBJ2-7	many	TRBD1	CATSRDPNADRGYEQYF	TGTGCCACCAGCAGAGATCCAAATGCCGACAGGGGATACGAGCAGTACTTC
TRBV20-1	TRBJ2-7	few	.	CSARGLNEQYF	TGCAGTGCCCGTGGACTTAACGAGCAGTACTTC
TRBV11-2	TRBJ2-7	many	.	CASSLGLGYEQYF	TGTGCCAGCAGCTTAGGGCTAGGCTACGAGCAGTACTTC
TRBV28	TRBJ1-2	many	.	CASSLSQVVYGYTF	TGTGCCAGCAGTTTATCCCAGGTAGTCTATGGCTACACCTTC
TRBV20-1	TRBJ2-1	many	TRBD2	CSAYKNLAGGVGEQFF	TGCAGTGCTTATAAGAATCTAGCGGGAGGGGTCGGTGAGCAGTTCTTC
TRBV24-1	TRBJ2-7	many	TRBD1	CATSDSGQRLREQYF	TGTGCCACCAGTGACTCGGGACAGCGTCTACGAGAGCAGTACTTC
TRBV27	TRBJ2-1	many	.	CASRIGESGYNEQFF	TGTGCCAGCAGGATCGGGGAATCGGGCTACAATGAGCAGTTCTTC
TRBV28	TRBJ1-1	many	TRBD1	CASNSPGQGSEAFF	TGTGCCAGCAATTCACCGGGACAGGGGTCTGAAGCTTTCTTT
TRBV10-3	TRBJ2-1	.	TRBD2	CAIRPSGLADEQFF	TGTGCCATCAGGCCCTCGGGACTAGCGGATGAGCAGTTCTTC
TRBV2	TRBJ1-4	many	TRBD1	CASGTGRTNEKLFF	TGTGCCAGCGGGACAGGACGGACTAATGAAAAACTGTTTTTT
TRBV29-1	TRBJ2-1	.	.	CSVEGPYTYEQFF	TGCAGCGTTGAAGGGCCCTACACCTACGAGCAGTTCTTC
TRBV6-5	TRBJ2-7	.	.	CASSSAPISVSSYEQYF	TGTGCCAGCAGTTCCGCCCCAATCAGCGTGAGCTCCTACGAGCAGTACTTC
TRBV20-1	TRBJ1-1	many	TRBD1	CSARQGYTEAFF	TGCAGTGCTCGACAGGGCTACACTGAAGCTTTCTTT
TRBV10-3	TRBJ2-7	once	.	CATLRVEGEQHF	TGTGCCACCCTCAGGGTGGAGGGCGAGCAGCACTTC
TRBV4-3	TRBJ1-5	many	.	CASSQDRNSNQPQHF	TGCGCCAGCAGCCAAGATAGAAATAGCAATCAGCCCCAGCATTTT
TRBV2	TRBJ2-1	.	TRBD2	CASSRGLAGGNEQFF	TGTGCCAGCAGCCGCGGACTAGCGGGAGGGAATGAGCAGTTCTTC
TRBV7-2	TRBJ2-2	many	.	CASSWSASGELFF	TGTGCCAGCAGCTGGTCCGCTAGCGGGGAGCTGTTTTTT
TRBV5-1	TRBJ1-1	many	.	CASSYTGSANTEAFF	TGCGCCAGCAGCTACACAGGGTCGGCGAACACTGAAGCTTTCTTT
TRBV20-1	TRBJ2-7	many	TRBD2	CSASGSGGTPEQYF	TGCAGTGCTAGTGGGTCGGGAGGGACCCCCGAGCAGTACTTC
TRBV7-9	TRBJ1-1	.	.	CASGTGYEAFF	TGTGCCAGCGGGACGGGCTATGAAGCTTTCTTT
TRBV5-1	TRBJ2-7	few	TRBD1	CASSHTGQGRNEQYF	TGCGCCAGCAGCCATACCGGACAGGGCAGAAACGAGCAGTACTTC
TRBV20-1	TRBJ2-7	many	TRBD2	CSATPGLAGTYEQYF	TGCAGTGCAACACCGGGACTAGCGGGAACCTACGAGCAGTACTTC
TRBV6-5	TRBJ1-6	many	TRBD1	CASSYPRDRGDSPLHF	TGTGCCAGCAGTTACCCCCGGGACAGGGGGGATTCACCCCTCCACTTT
TRBV4-1	TRBJ1-4	.	.	CASSQDRKLFF	TGCGCCAGCAGCCAAGACAGAAAACTGTTTTTT
TRBV5-4	TRBJ2-7	few	TRBD2	CASSLGQGLAGVYEQYF	TGTGCCAGCAGCTTGGGGCAAGGGCTAGCGGGAGTATACGAGCAGTACTTC
TRBV3-1	TRBJ2-1	many	.	CASRPRLTNEQFF	TGTGCCAGCAGGCCGAGGCTAACGAATGAGCAGTTCTTC
TRBV29-1	TRBJ2-1	many	TRBD2	CSVGLAGVGEQFF	TGCAGCGTGGGACTAGCGGGAGTCGGAGAGCAGTTCTTC
TRBV20-1	TRBJ1-4	.	.	CSAQRTAQATNEKLFF	TGCAGTGCCCAGAGGACAGCTCAGGCAACTAATGAAAAACTGTTTTTT
TRBV13	TRBJ1-1	many	TRBD1	CASSWRDREFLDTEAFF	TGTGCCAGCAGCTGGCGGGACAGGGAGTTCTTAGACACTGAAGCTTTCTTT
TRBV28	TRBJ2-1	many	.	CASSLKAEGGNEQFF	TGTGCCAGCAGTTTAAAAGCCGAGGGTGGGAATGAGCAGTTCTTC
TRBV19	TRBJ2-1	many	TRBD2	CASSNSRLAGKDNEQFF	TGTGCCAGTAGTAATTCCAGACTAGCGGGGAAGGACAATGAGCAGTTCTTC
TRBV3-1	TRBJ1-5	.	.	CASSPGMDQPQHF	TGTGCCAGCAGCCCCGGAATGGATCAGCCCCAGCATTTT
TRBV7-2	TRBJ2-7	many	.	CASSLAPGGRTTFYEQYF	TGTGCCAGCAGCTTAGCACCCGGGGGCCGAACCACCTTCTACGAGCAGTACTTC
TRBV15	TRBJ2-7	.	.	CATSTDGQTWEQYF	TGTGCCACCAGCACAGACGGGCAAACCTGGGAGCAGTACTTC
TRBV4-1	TRBJ2-3	.	TRBD2	CASSQKGTSGRAAKFTDTQYF	TGCGCCAGCAGCCAGAAGGGGACTAGCGGGAGGGCCGCGAAATTCACAGATACGCAGTATTTT
TRBV11-2	TRBJ2-7	many	TRBD1	CASSDGQGVGEQYF	TGTGCCAGCAGTGACGGACAGGGCGTAGGCGAGCAGTACTTC
TRBV10-3	TRBJ2-1	.	TRBD2	CAISEGPTSGRNEQFF	TGTGCCATCAGTGAGGGGCCGACTAGCGGGAGAAATGAGCAGTTCTTC
TRBV18	TRBJ2-1	few	TRBD2	CASSMAGGTYNEQFF	TGTGCCAGCTCAATGGCGGGAGGGACCTACAATGAGCAGTTCTTC
TRBV7-9	TRBJ2-7	.	TRBD2	CASSLSLAGVAEQYF	TGTGCCAGCAGCTTAAGTCTAGCGGGAGTTGCCGAGCAGTACTTC
TRBV6-2/TRBV6-3	TRBJ2-1	.	.	CASRPERNEQFF	TGTGCCAGCCGCCCTGAACGCAATGAGCAGTTCTTC
TRBV3-1	TRBJ2-3	many	TRBD2	CASSPAGARPDTQYF	TGTGCCAGCTCTCCGGCGGGAGCTCGGCCAGATACGCAGTATTTT